The 32 T cell receptor beta chains presented below share a single source sample, sequenced in a study of early T cells in non-severe SARS-CoV-2 infection (dated by TCRdb to the early 2020s). The library was prepared using 5' RACE. The sequencer was a NextSeq 500. TCRdb reprocessed the public reads (quality trimming at Q25 with fastp, clone calling with MiXCR) and kept in-frame beta chains. Duplicate CDR3 protein sequences are folded into a single record with the most common DNA and genes. The sample has tens of thousands of distinct CDR3 sequences on record, approximately 2.9% of them singletons. The ten largest make up approximately 0.71% of the sample. The specimen sequenced was whole blood. These receptors all stem from an adult who was a healthcare worker with PCR-confirmed SARS-CoV-2 infection or an uninfected control (not recorded which).

This clonotype was seen repeatedly, ten times or more. V is TRBV6-5 and J is TRBJ2-1; 10 positions agree with TRBD1. This CDR3 is built from 14 residues. Per the germline V gene, CDR1 is MNHEY and CDR2 is SVGAGI. Losses at the gene ends were 2 bases for V and 8 bases for J; bases not matched to a gene: 3. This chain's CDR3 is CASSYRDRGYEQFF. The CDR3 DNA follows: TGTGCCAGCAGTTACCGGGACAGGGGTTATGAGCAGTTCTTC.

This clonotype was seen repeatedly, ten times or more. The chain recombines TRBV7-8 with TRBJ2-2; 10 bases map to TRBD2. J gave up 11 bases and V 1 base, and 10 bases lay outside the gene matches. Germline V gene sequence: CDR1 SGHVS, CDR2 FQNEAQ. This CDR3 contains 16 residues. Here the CDR3 DNA reads TGTGCCAGCAGCTTAGACTGGGTAGCGGGGGGAGCAGAGCTGTTTTTT. Its translation is CASSLDWVAGGAELFF.

The gene calls are TRBV28 and TRBJ2-1, with D hard to call. The CDR3 runs to 15 residues. Trimming shortened V by 7 bases and J by 5 bases, and 18 bases separated the two germline ends. Germline V gives CDR1 MDHEN, CDR2 SYDVKM. CDR3 amino acids: CASTASLEKNNEQFF. The CDR3 DNA reads TGTGCCAGCACCGCCTCCCTAGAGAAAAACAATGAGCAGTTCTTC.

This clonotype has at least ten counts. The CDR3 DNA sequence: TGCGCCAGCAGTGTGGCGAGCGGGGGAACAGATACGCAGTATTTT. It codes for CASSVASGGTDTQYF. This rearrangement joins TRBV10-1 to TRBJ2-3; 8 bases align to TRBD2. J lost 3 bases, V lost 4 bases, and 6 bases had no gene match. The CDR3 spans 15 residues. Germline assignment: CDR1 WNHNN and CDR2 SYGVQD (reference sequence).

There are many counts of this clonotype. V and J are TRBV6-2 or TRBV6-3 and TRBJ2-7; TRBD2 aligns across 8 bases. The V gene's germline CDR1 is MNHEY and CDR2 SVGEGT. This CDR3 has 13 residues. The V and J ends lost 7 bases and 5 bases, in that order; junction bases with no gene match: 7. DNA of the CDR3: TGTGCCAGCAAAACGGGGGGGCAGCACGAGCAGTACGTC. Translating gives CASKTGGQHEQYV.

This clonotype has a count of ten or more. V is TRBV5-1 and J is TRBJ2-3; TRBD2 agrees at 8 bases. The CDR3 runs 16 residues. The V gene's germline CDR1 is SGHRS and CDR2 YFSETQ. V shed 1 base, J shed 6 bases, and the junction held 10 bases outside the gene matches. The CDR3 DNA follows: TGCGCCAGCAGCTTGATGAGCGGGGGAGGGTCTGATACGCAGTATTTT. Translating it yields CASSLMSGGGSDTQYF.

This clonotype was observed many times. This chain connects TRBV6-5 to TRBJ2-3; maybe TRBD2 (5 bases). The ends were cut back, 4 bases at V and 2 bases at J, with 10 bases in the middle. Looked up from germline, CDR1 is MNHEY and CDR2 is SVGAGI. The CDR3 length is 14 residues. The CDR3 coding sequence is TGTGCCAGCAGTTGGACTGAAGACACAGATACGCAGTATTTT. Its translation: CASSWTEDTDTQYF.

This clonotype was seen repeatedly, ten times or more. V is TRBV14 and J is TRBJ1-3; D gene uncertain. CDR3 length: 15 residues. CDR1 and CDR2 (germline): SGHDN, FVKESK. With 3 bases removed from V and 0 bases from J, the gap between germline ends came to 9 bases. CDR3 DNA: TGTGCCAGCAGCCAGTTTTGGGGCTCTGGAAACACCATATATTTT. Translation: CASSQFWGSGNTIYF.

In its sample, this clonotype was seen many times. The chain has TRBV11-2 and TRBJ2-1; D is possibly TRBD1 (6 bases). This CDR3 spans 17 amino acids. Germline CDR1 SGHAT, CDR2 FQNNGV. V was shortened by 5 bases and J by 0 bases, with 17 bases between the two germline ends. This chain's CDR3 is CASSNYGQPSSYNEQFF. CDR3 DNA: TGTGCCAGCAGCAATTATGGACAGCCGAGCTCCTACAATGAGCAGTTCTTC.

There are many counts of this clonotype. The rearrangement links TRBV5-1 to TRBJ2-2; D might be TRBD1 (6 bases). CDR3 length: 15 residues. Germline loops: CDR1 SGHRS, CDR2 YFSETQ. Trimming took off 0 bases at V and 3 bases at J, with 9 bases between the two ends. CDR3 in DNA: TGCGCCAGCAGCTTGGGAAGGACAGACACCGGGGAGCTGTTTTTT. Its translation: CASSLGRTDTGELFF.

This clonotype has at least ten counts. This sequence joins TRBV12-3 or TRBV12-4 and TRBJ2-1, with 11 bases fitting TRBD2. The V gene end was trimmed by 1 base and the J gene end by 6 bases; junction bases not matched to a gene: 2. The CDR3 covers 15 residues. The CDR3 spells CASSLGLAGSNEQFF. CDR3 DNA sequence: TGTGCCAGCAGTTTAGGACTAGCGGGGAGCAATGAGCAGTTCTTC.

This clonotype has a count of ten or more. The J gene is TRBJ2-5, the V gene TRBV10-3; D is unclear. The germline V and J ends were trimmed by 5 bases and 5 bases, with 15 bases remaining between them. Germline assignment: CDR1 ENHRY and CDR2 SYGVKD. The CDR3 contains 14 residues. The CDR3: CAISIKDHDETQYF. CDR3 bases: TGTGCCATCAGTATAAAGGATCATGATGAGACCCAGTACTTC.

This clonotype was seen repeatedly, ten times or more. The chain has TRBV7-2 and TRBJ2-1; D unclear. V dropped 5 bases and J dropped 8 bases, with 13 bases sitting between them. Germline V gene sequence: CDR1 SGHTA, CDR2 FQGNSA. The CDR3 length is 13 residues. The CDR3 DNA is TGTGCCAGCAGCAATCCGGCGCTCCATGAGCAGTTCTTC. Protein: CASSNPALHEQFF.

This clonotype appeared many times. This rearrangement joins TRBV29-1 to TRBJ2-2, with TRBD1 as a possible D gene (6 bases). The CDR3 has 15 residues. Trimming left V 5 bases short and J 3 bases short, with 16 bases between. Germline-derived CDR1 and CDR2 are SQVTM and ANQGSEA. This chain's CDR3 is CSVRTGLGDTGELFF. CDR3 DNA sequence: TGCAGCGTTAGAACAGGGTTGGGGGACACCGGGGAGCTGTTTTTT.

In its sample, this clonotype was seen many times. The chain carries TRBV6-1 and TRBJ1-3; weak D call: TRBD1 (6 bases). Germline lookup yields CDR1 MNHNS and CDR2 SASEGT. Trimming took off 2 bases at V and 0 bases at J, with 14 bases between the two ends. The length of the CDR3 is 17 residues. The CDR3 bases are TGTGCCAGCAGTGAAATGGGACAAAGCTCCTCTGGAAACACCATATATTTT. This encodes CASSEMGQSSSGNTIYF.

This clonotype was detected many times. V gene TRBV29-1 combines with J gene TRBJ2-7; D gene uncertain. V lost 6 bases to trimming and J lost 4 bases, with 10 bases between them. CDR1 is SQVTM and CDR2 is ANQGSEA in the germline V gene. This CDR3 is 11 amino acids long. CDR3 bases: TGCAGCGTGGTCGTGAAATACGAGCAGTACGTC. As protein: CSVVVKYEQYV.

This clonotype showed up many times. The V call is TRBV12-3 or TRBV12-4, the J call TRBJ1-3; 7 bases are a match to TRBD1. Trimming cost V 4 bases and J 4 bases; bases outside gene matches: 10. The CDR3 runs 16 residues. The DNA of the CDR3 is TGTGCCAGCAGTTCTCGATTGACAGGGAGCGGAAACACCATATATTTT. Its translation: CASSSRLTGSGNTIYF.

Ten or more counts support this clonotype. V gene TRBV6-2 or TRBV6-3 combines with J gene TRBJ2-5; no definite D call. From germline, CDR1 is MNHEY and CDR2 SVGEGT. V was trimmed by 7 bases and J by 2 bases, leaving 14 bases between them. This CDR3 has 14 residues. The CDR3 is CASKPTRTQETQYF. The CDR3 DNA is TGTGCCAGCAAACCGACACGGACGCAAGAGACCCAGTACTTC.

At least ten counts were recorded for this clonotype. This chain joins TRBV6-6 and TRBJ1-2; 8 bases are a match to TRBD1. After removal of 0 bases from V and 12 bases from J, the junction contained 6 bases not matched to a gene. The CDR3 spans 13 residues. The germline gives CDR1 MNHNY, CDR2 SVGAGI (reference sequence). The CDR3 coding sequence is TGTGCCAGCAGTTACTCGAGAGGACAGGGAGACACCTTC. As protein: CASSYSRGQGDTF.

This clonotype was recorded a few times. The V call is TRBV3-1, the J call TRBJ1-6; D unclear. Germline V CDR1 and CDR2: LGHDT, YNNKEL (reference sequence). Trimming pared 5 bases from V and 6 bases from J, leaving 5 bases between. This CDR3 region has 12 residues. CDR3 amino acids: CASSESNSPLHF. CDR3 nucleotides: TGTGCCAGCAGCGAAAGTAATTCACCCCTCCACTTT.

This clonotype was detected many times. V is TRBV4-2 and J is TRBJ1-1; D possibly corresponds to TRBD1 (5 bases). Germline V gene data show CDR1 as LGHNA and CDR2 as YNFKEQ. V was shortened by 2 bases and J by 2 bases, with 12 bases between the two germline ends. This CDR3 region has 15 residues. The CDR3 sequence is CASSQRKTANTEAFF. The DNA of the CDR3 is TGTGCCAGCAGCCAACGAAAGACAGCTAACACTGAAGCTTTCTTT.

This clonotype was picked up many times. One end of the junction varies from germline; a read error may be responsible. V and J are TRBV11-2 and TRBJ1-1; D may be TRBD1 (6 bases). Germline V lookup: CDR1 SGHAT, CDR2 FQNNGV. The CDR3 is made up of 15 amino acids. In nucleotides, the CDR3 is TGTGCCAGCAGCCTAGATTGGGGGGCAAACACTGAAGCTTTCTTT. This encodes CASSLDWGANTEAFF. The full variable domain, its missing parts supplied by reference TRBV11-2 and TRBJ1-1, is EAGVAQSPRYKIIEKRQSVAFWCNPISGHATLYWYQQILGQGPKLLIQFQNNGVVDDSQLPKDRFSAERLKGVDSTLKIQPAKLEDSAVYLCASSLDWGANTEAFFGQGTRLTVV.

The chain employs TRBV10-3 and TRBJ2-3; 9 bases fit TRBD2. With V trimmed by 10 bases and J by 5 bases, 10 bases remained unmatched. The CDR3 contains 14 residues. Germline CDR1 and CDR2: ENHRY and SYGVKD. Here the CDR3 reads CATRGGAGKDTQYF. The CDR3 DNA follows: TGTGCCACGCGCGGGGGGGCCGGTAAAGATACGCAGTATTTT.

This clonotype was found many times. The J gene is TRBJ2-1, the V gene TRBV12-3 or TRBV12-4; D is ambiguous. This CDR3 region has 11 residues. Trimming took 8 bases from V and 12 from J, leaving 14 bases between them. DNA of the CDR3: TGTGCCAGCGGCTTCCGGTCTGGGCAGTTCTTC. Its translation is CASGFRSGQFF.

The genes are TRBV4-1 and TRBJ2-6; D is undetermined. Trimming removed 3 bases at V and 1 base at J, with 4 bases between. Per the germline V gene, CDR1 is MGHRA and CDR2 is YSYEKL. The CDR3 has 14 amino acids. DNA of the CDR3: TGCGCCAGCAGCCAGGCATCTGGGGCCAACGTCCTGACTTTC. Protein: CASSQASGANVLTF.

This clonotype has ten or more counts. The chain combines TRBV11-2 with TRBJ2-3; a possible D gene is TRBD1 (6 bases). The CDR3 extends over 16 amino acids. The V and J ends lost 1 base and 4 bases respectively, with 15 bases between them. Germline values: CDR1 SGHAT, CDR2 FQNNGV. In nucleotides, the CDR3 is TGTGCCAGCAGCTTAGCAACAGGGAAGATCGCAGATACGCAGTATTTT. Translating it yields CASSLATGKIADTQYF.

The table lists this clonotype with many counts. The chain recombines TRBV20-1 with TRBJ1-5; 12 bases match TRBD1. The V gene end was trimmed by 4 bases and the J gene end by 5 bases; junction bases not matched to a gene: 3. The CDR3 length is 14 residues. Germline CDR1 DFQATT, CDR2 SNEGSKA (reference sequence). CDR3 in amino acids: CSATGQGAYQPQHF. CDR3 in DNA: TGCAGTGCTACGGGACAGGGGGCATATCAGCCCCAGCATTTT.

This clonotype has at least ten counts. The V gene is TRBV2, the J gene TRBJ2-1; D possibly uses TRBD1 or TRBD2 (5 bases each). In germline, CDR1 is SNHLY, CDR2 FYNNEI. The CDR3 has 14 residues. Trimming shortened V by 7 bases and J by 6 bases, and 16 bases separated the two germline ends. CDR3 sequence (DNA): TGTGCCAGCACTGCCCTCCGGGACCTCAATGAGCAGTTCTTC. It yields the protein CASTALRDLNEQFF. Filled out from reference TRBV2 and TRBJ2-1, the complete variable domain reads EPEVTQTPSHQVTQMGQEVILRCVPISNHLYFYWYRQILGQKVEFLVSFYNNEISEKSEIFDDQFSVERPDGSNFTLKIRSTKLEDSAMYFCASTALRDLNEQFFGPGTRLTVL.

This clonotype came up many times. This rearrangement joins TRBV6-5 to TRBJ1-1; weak D call: TRBD1 (6 bases). The CDR3 loop spans 12 amino acids. The V and J ends lost 2 bases and 8 bases respectively, with 9 bases between them. The germline V gene has CDR1 MNHEY and CDR2 SVGAGI. CDR3 protein: CASSYKGQEAFF. The CDR3 DNA follows: TGTGCCAGCAGTTACAAGGGACAAGAAGCTTTCTTT.

This clonotype was seen ten or more times. This chain connects TRBV12-3 or TRBV12-4 to TRBJ1-1; weak D call: TRBD1 (6 bases). This CDR3 contains 14 residues. The germline V and J ends were trimmed by 5 bases and 5 bases, with 15 bases remaining between them. CDR3 DNA sequence: TGTGCCAGCAGTCGAATAAGGGGGGGGACTGAAGCTTTCTTT. This encodes CASSRIRGGTEAFF.

This clonotype has a count of ten or more. CDR3 residues: CATSVETGGGYTF. The CDR3 DNA reads as TGTGCCACCAGTGTAGAGACAGGTGGCGGCTACACCTTC. The chain has TRBV24-1 and TRBJ1-2; D possibly corresponds to TRBD1 (6 bases). The length of the CDR3 is 13 residues. Trimming cost V 5 bases and J 8 bases, with 14 bases left between them. Germline V gene lookup returns CDR1 KGHDR and CDR2 SFDVKD.

The sample holds many counts of this clonotype. This chain joins TRBV30 and TRBJ2-1, with D perhaps TRBD1 or TRBD2 (6 bases each). CDR1 GTSNPN and CDR2 SVGIG come from the germline V gene (reference sequence). Trimming stripped 0 bases from V and 10 bases from J, with 10 bases between. This CDR3 contains 12 residues. CDR3 DNA: TGTGCCTGGAGTGTAACAGGGAGGGAGCAGTTCTTC. Its translation: CAWSVTGREQFF.